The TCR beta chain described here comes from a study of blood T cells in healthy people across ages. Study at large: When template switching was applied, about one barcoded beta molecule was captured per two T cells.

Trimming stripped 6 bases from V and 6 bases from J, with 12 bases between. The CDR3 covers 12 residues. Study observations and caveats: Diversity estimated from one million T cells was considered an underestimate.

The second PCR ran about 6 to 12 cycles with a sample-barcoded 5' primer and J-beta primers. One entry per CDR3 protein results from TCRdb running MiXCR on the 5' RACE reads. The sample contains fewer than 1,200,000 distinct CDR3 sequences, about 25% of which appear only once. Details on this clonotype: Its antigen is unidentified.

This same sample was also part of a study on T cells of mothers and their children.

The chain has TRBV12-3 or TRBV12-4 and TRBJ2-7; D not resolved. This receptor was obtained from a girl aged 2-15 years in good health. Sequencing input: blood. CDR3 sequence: CASRPPNSEQYF. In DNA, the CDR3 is TGTGCCAGCAGACCCCCCAATTCCGAGCAGTACTTC.